This TCR beta chain was recorded in a study of blood T cell repertoires in COVID-19. The CDR3 runs to 13 residues. The J segment lost 5 bases and the V segment lost 7 bases, leaving 8 bases of the junction unmatched. Here immunoSEQ multiplex PCR was the method, and the copy in TCRdb shows in-frame clones only, minus some. The sample has about 75,000 clones; around 90% are singletons. The sequenced sample was peripheral blood. This TCR was recovered from a woman aged 45-65 years with acute or convalescent COVID-19. The V gene is TRBV12-3 or TRBV12-4, the J gene TRBJ2-7; 7 positions match TRBD2. CDR3 loop: CASTRAGTNEQYF. In nucleotides, the CDR3 is TGTGCCAGCACACGAGCGGGAACGAACGAGCAGTACTTC.